Listed below are T cell receptor beta chains from one sample, sequenced in a study of blood T cell repertoires in COVID-19. Data came from immunoSEQ multiplex PCR; TCRdb stores just in-frame clones and leaves some out. The data show 95,000 to 110,000 clones, with about four fifths seen just once and roughly 3.4% held by the top ten. Material: peripheral blood. The receptor source for this set is a woman older than 75 with active or convalescent COVID-19. Each CDR3 is given with its conserved first and last residue. The order of the fields is J gene, clone size, V gene, D gene, CDR3 DNA, CDR3 protein. The D gene is left open where the match is weak. Expanded clones get a size class; other rows say once, few or many, or leave the size out.

J gene: TRBJ1-2
clone size: NA
V gene: TRBV3-1/TRBV3-2
D gene: TRBD1
CDR3 DNA: TGTGCCAGCAATTTAGTCGGGACAGGGGACATGAGTGGCTACACCTTC
CDR3 protein: CASNLVGTGDMSGYTF

J gene: TRBJ1-6
clone size: NA
V gene: TRBV6-2/TRBV6-3
D gene: TRBD1
CDR3 DNA: TGTGCCAGCAGTTACCCACAGGGGACGAACTCACCCCTCCACTTT
CDR3 protein: CASSYPQGTNSPLHF

J gene: TRBJ2-7
clone size: NA
V gene: TRBV7-2
D gene: TRBD1
CDR3 DNA: TGTGCCAGCAGCTTAGGACAGGGGGCTTACGAGCAGTACTTC
CDR3 protein: CASSLGQGAYEQYF

J gene: TRBJ1-5
clone size: NA
V gene: TRBV4-1
D gene: NA
CDR3 DNA: TGCGCCAGCACCCGGGATCTCTCGAGCAATCAGCCCCAGCATTTT
CDR3 protein: CASTRDLSSNQPQHF

J gene: TRBJ1-1
clone size: NA
V gene: TRBV10-3
D gene: TRBD1
CDR3 DNA: TGTGCCATCAGCGGGACAGAGAACACTGAAGCTTTCTTT
CDR3 protein: CAISGTENTEAFF

J gene: TRBJ2-7
clone size: NA
V gene: TRBV5-1
D gene: TRBD1
CDR3 DNA: TGCGCCAGCAGCTTGGCAGGGGGCTATTACGAGCAGTACTTC
CDR3 protein: CASSLAGGYYEQYF

J gene: TRBJ1-6
clone size: NA
V gene: TRBV27
D gene: TRBD1
CDR3 DNA: TGTGCCAGCAGCTCGGGTAGAGGGGGACAGGTTAATTCACCCCTCCACTTT
CDR3 protein: CASSSGRGGQVNSPLHF

J gene: TRBJ1-5
clone size: NA
V gene: TRBV5-1
D gene: NA
CDR3 DNA: TGCGCCAGCCTCGCGGGGGGATATCAGCCCCAGCATTTT
CDR3 protein: CASLAGGYQPQHF

J gene: TRBJ1-2
clone size: NA
V gene: TRBV2
D gene: TRBD1
CDR3 DNA: TGTGCCGACAGGGGTTATAGCTATGGCTACACCTTC
CDR3 protein: CADRGYSYGYTF

J gene: TRBJ2-5
clone size: many
V gene: TRBV25-1
D gene: TRBD2
CDR3 DNA: TGTGCCAGCAGTGAATCGACTAGCCTTCAAGAGACCCAGTACTTC
CDR3 protein: CASSESTSLQETQYF

J gene: TRBJ2-3
clone size: NA
V gene: TRBV27
D gene: NA
CDR3 DNA: TGTGCCAGCAGTACTCTGGCGGGATACACAGATACGCAGTATTTT
CDR3 protein: CASSTLAGYTDTQYF

J gene: TRBJ1-2
clone size: NA
V gene: TRBV27
D gene: TRBD1
CDR3 DNA: TGTGCCAGCAGTTTAGAGACAGGGGGCCGCTATGGCTACACCTTC
CDR3 protein: CASSLETGGRYGYTF

J gene: TRBJ2-1
clone size: few
V gene: TRBV9
D gene: NA
CDR3 DNA: TGTGCCAGCAGCGTCGGCGGGCGAGCCTACAATGAGCAGTTCTTC
CDR3 protein: CASSVGGRAYNEQFF

J gene: TRBJ2-2
clone size: NA
V gene: TRBV5-1
D gene: TRBD1
CDR3 DNA: TGCGCCAGCACCGAGGGGGCTACCGGGGAGCTGTTTTTT
CDR3 protein: CASTEGATGELFF

J gene: TRBJ2-5
clone size: NA
V gene: TRBV24-1
D gene: NA
CDR3 DNA: TGTGCCACCAGTGATGGTATGAGAGAGACCCAGTACTTC
CDR3 protein: CATSDGMRETQYF

J gene: TRBJ1-1
clone size: NA
V gene: TRBV10-3
D gene: TRBD1
CDR3 DNA: TGTGCCATCAGCCCCGGGACAGGGGGAGGCACTGAAGCTTTCTTT
CDR3 protein: CAISPGTGGGTEAFF

J gene: TRBJ2-4
clone size: NA
V gene: TRBV29-1
D gene: TRBD2
CDR3 DNA: TGCAGCGTTGAAGGACGCACGGGACTAGCGGGAGGGCTCCTTCGGTACTTC
CDR3 protein: CSVEGRTGLAGGLLRYF

J gene: TRBJ2-3
clone size: once
V gene: TRBV2
D gene: NA
CDR3 DNA: TGTGCCAGCAGTGGGGGGGTAATTACAGATACGCAGTATTTT
CDR3 protein: CASSGGVITDTQYF